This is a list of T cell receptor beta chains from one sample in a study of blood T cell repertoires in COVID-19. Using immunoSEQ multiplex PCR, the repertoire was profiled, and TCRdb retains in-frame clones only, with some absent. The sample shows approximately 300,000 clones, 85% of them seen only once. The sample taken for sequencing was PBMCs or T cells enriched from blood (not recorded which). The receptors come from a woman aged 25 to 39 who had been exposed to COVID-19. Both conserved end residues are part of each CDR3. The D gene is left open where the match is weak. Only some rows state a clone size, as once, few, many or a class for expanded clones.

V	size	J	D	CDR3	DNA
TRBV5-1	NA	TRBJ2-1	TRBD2	CASSLVSSGGNEQFF	TGCGCCAGCAGCTTGGTCTCTAGCGGGGGAAATGAGCAGTTCTTC
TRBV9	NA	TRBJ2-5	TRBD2	CASSVGAGGGETQYF	TGTGCCAGCAGCGTAGGAGCGGGGGGTGGGGAGACCCAGTACTTC
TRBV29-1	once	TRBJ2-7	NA	CSVVVGTPYEQYF	TGCAGCGTTGTCGTTGGGACTCCCTACGAGCAGTACTTC
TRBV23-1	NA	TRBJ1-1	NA	CASSLCRIYEAFF	TGCGCCAGCAGTCTATGCAGGATCTATGAAGCTTTCTTT
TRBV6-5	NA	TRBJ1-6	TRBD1	CASRLGTGAAALHF	TGTGCCAGCCGACTTGGGACAGGGGCGGCGGCCCTCCACTTT
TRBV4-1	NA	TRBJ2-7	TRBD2	CASSQGTSGTYEQYF	TGCGCCAGCAGCCAGGGGACTAGCGGAACCTACGAGCAGTACTTC
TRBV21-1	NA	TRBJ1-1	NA	CASSVQLYTIRTEAFF	TGTGCCAGCAGTGTACAGCTATACACAATTCGCACTGAAGCTTTCTTT
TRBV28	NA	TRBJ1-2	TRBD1	CASSLSKTGGDTYGYTF	TGTGCCAGCAGTTTATCTAAAACAGGGGGCGATACCTATGGCTACACCTTC
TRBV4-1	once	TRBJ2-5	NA	CASSQAVLETQYF	TGCGCCAGCAGCCAGGCCGTATTAGAGACCCAGTACTTC
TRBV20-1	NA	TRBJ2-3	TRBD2	CSASGGDTQYF	TGCAGTGCCAGCGGGGGAGATACGCAGTATTTT
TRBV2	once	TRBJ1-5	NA	CASRDDRGQPQHF	TGTGCCAGCAGGGACGACAGAGGCCAGCCCCAGCATTTT
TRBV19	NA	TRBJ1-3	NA	CASKRESTATGNTIYF	TGTGCCAGTAAGCGCGAGAGTACGGCAACTGGAAACACCATATATTTT
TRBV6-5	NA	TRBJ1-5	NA	CASSWDNNQPQHF	TGTGCCAGCAGTTGGGACAACAATCAGCCCCAGCATTTT
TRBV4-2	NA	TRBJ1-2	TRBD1	CASSPPQDRVEGYTF	TGTGCCAGCAGCCCTCCCCAAGACAGGGTAGAAGGCTACACCTTC
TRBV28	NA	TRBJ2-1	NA	CASSFGQPNEQFF	TGTGCCAGCAGTTTCGGACAACCCAATGAGCAGTTCTTC
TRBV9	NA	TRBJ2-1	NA	CASSLGGVGSYEQFF	TGTGCCAGCAGCTTAGGGGGAGTTGGGTCTTATGAGCAGTTCTTC
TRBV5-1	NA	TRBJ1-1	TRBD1	CASSIGQGLNTEAFF	TGCGCCAGCAGCATCGGACAGGGTTTGAACACTGAAGCTTTCTTT
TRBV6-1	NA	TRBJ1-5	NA	CASSEAEGRNQPQHF	TGTGCCAGCAGTGAAGCGGAGGGGCGCAATCAGCCCCAGCATTTT
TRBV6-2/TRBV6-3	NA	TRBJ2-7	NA	CASSYERYEQYF	TGTGCCAGCAGTTACGAGCGCTACGAGCAGTACTTC
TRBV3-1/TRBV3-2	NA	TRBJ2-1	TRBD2	CASSLRTSGRGSEQFF	TGTGCCAGCAGCCTTCGGACTAGCGGGAGAGGTAGTGAGCAGTTCTTC
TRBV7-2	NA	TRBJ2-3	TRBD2	CASSTTSGGWNTQYF	TGTGCCAGCAGCACGACTAGCGGTGGGTGGAATACGCAGTATTTT
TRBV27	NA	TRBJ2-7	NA	CASSLPGNEQYF	TGTGCCAGCAGTCTACCGGGGAACGAGCAGTACTTC
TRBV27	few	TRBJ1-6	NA	CASSPLGVGSSYNSPLHF	TGTGCCAGCAGTCCCCTCGGGGTCGGCAGCTCCTATAATTCACCCCTCCACTTT
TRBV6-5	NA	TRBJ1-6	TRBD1	CAIQDRGRSPLHF	TGTGCCATACAGGACAGGGGAAGATCACCCCTCCACTTT
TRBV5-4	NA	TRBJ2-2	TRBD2	CAMAGLAGLTGELFF	TGTGCAATGGCGGGACTAGCGGGGCTCACCGGGGAGCTGTTTTTT
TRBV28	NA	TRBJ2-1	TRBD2	CASSLILAGNTEQFF	TGTGCCAGCAGTTTAATCTTAGCGGGTAATACTGAGCAGTTCTTC
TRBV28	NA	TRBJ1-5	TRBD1	CASSSGQGIAISPQHF	TGTGCCAGCAGTTCAGGACAGGGAATAGCAATCAGCCCCCAGCATTTT
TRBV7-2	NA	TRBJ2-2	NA	CASSPGVAGELFF	TGTGCCAGCAGCCCCGGTGTGGCCGGGGAGCTGTTTTTT
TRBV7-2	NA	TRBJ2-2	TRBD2	CASSLYRGGMIGELFF	TGTGCCAGCAGCTTATACCGGGGGGGCATGATCGGGGAGCTGTTTTTT